The T cell receptor (beta chain) described here comes from a study of T cell responses to AZD1222 COVID-19 vaccine. The study, taken as a whole, reports: Reports say nearly half of spike-specific TCRs go after unmutated variant regions. After the peak T cell response, and only then, were repertoires sampled. Donors were chiefly white British, with a greater number of females, and clonal diversity was perhaps underestimated.

The germline gives CDR1 SGHAT, CDR2 FQNNGV. The V end was cut by 4 bases, the J end by 0 bases, with 13 bases between. The CDR3 runs to 15 residues. The method was immunoSEQ multiplex PCR; TCRdb's version includes in-frame clones alone and lacks a portion of them. The data hold about 150,000 clones, with 88% observed a single time. Notes on this clone: Its antigen is currently unknown.

The J gene is TRBJ2-7, the V gene TRBV11-2, with D perhaps TRBD1 or TRBD2 (5 bases each). This specimen consisted of peripheral blood, obtained on day 0 of AZD1222 vaccination. This sequence originates from an adult in good health. The CDR3 nucleotides are TGTGCCAGCAGCTCCCAACGGGGCGGCTCCTACGAGCAGTACTTC. Translating it yields CASSSQRGGSYEQYF.